This is a list of T cell receptor beta chains from one sample in a study of identical twins. MiXCR, run by TCRdb on the 5' RACE reads, gives a single entry per CDR3 protein. The data contain some 690,000 distinct CDR3 sequences, 21% of them singletons. These same data were also listed under a study on T cells expressing NK-cell markers.

The sequencing sample was made of PBMCs. The source of these receptors is a woman aged 18-29 years in good health. Both conserved end residues are part of each CDR3. D genes are given only for firm matches. Size is omitted from some rows. Given values are once, few, many or a class for expanded clones.

D: NA
V: TRBV5-1
J: TRBJ2-2
size: many
DNA: TGCGCCAGCAGCTTGGCTTCGAACACCGGGGAGCTGTTTTTT
CDR3: CASSLASNTGELFF

D: TRBD2
V: TRBV10-1
J: TRBJ2-3
size: NA
DNA: TGCGCCAGCAGCGACGGGACTAGCGGGAGGGGCGGCACAGATACGCAGTATTTT
CDR3: CASSDGTSGRGGTDTQYF

D: NA
V: TRBV5-1
J: TRBJ2-5
size: few
DNA: TGCGCCAGCAGCCCCGGAGAAATGGGGCAAGAGACCCAGTACTTC
CDR3: CASSPGEMGQETQYF

D: TRBD1
V: TRBV11-2
J: TRBJ2-7
size: NA
DNA: TGTGCCAGCAGCTTAGGGGGGACAGGGCAGTACTTC
CDR3: CASSLGGTGQYF

D: TRBD1
V: TRBV10-3
J: TRBJ2-5
size: NA
DNA: TGTGCCATCAGCGGGACAGGGTACCAAGAGACCCAGTACTTC
CDR3: CAISGTGYQETQYF

D: NA
V: TRBV15
J: TRBJ2-7
size: NA
DNA: TGTGCCACCAGCAGTAGGGCCAGCTCCTACGAGCAGTACTTC
CDR3: CATSSRASSYEQYF

D: NA
V: TRBV5-1
J: TRBJ1-1
size: few
DNA: TGCGCCAGCAGCTTCGGGGATCCCACTGAAGCTTTCTTT
CDR3: CASSFGDPTEAFF

D: NA
V: TRBV6-2/TRBV6-3
J: TRBJ2-3
size: few
DNA: TGTGCCAGCAGTTCCACACTAGCTGATGGCGCAGATACGCAGTATTTT
CDR3: CASSSTLADGADTQYF

D: NA
V: TRBV20-1
J: TRBJ1-2
size: NA
DNA: TGCAGTGCCCTTCCGGGAGGGTTAGGCTACACCTTC
CDR3: CSALPGGLGYTF

D: NA
V: TRBV6-2/TRBV6-3
J: TRBJ2-1
size: few
DNA: TGTGCCAGCAGCCCTCTTGGTAGCGGAAAGTACAATGAGCAGTTCTTC
CDR3: CASSPLGSGKYNEQFF

D: TRBD1
V: TRBV7-8
J: TRBJ2-1
size: NA
DNA: TGTGCCAGCAGCCTTGGACAGGCCGTCAAGCAGTTCTTC
CDR3: CASSLGQAVKQFF

D: NA
V: TRBV7-2
J: TRBJ2-3
size: few
DNA: TGTGCCAGCAGCTTAGGCTTGGACTCTACTACGAATTTT
CDR3: CASSLGLDSTTNF

D: TRBD2
V: TRBV12-3/TRBV12-4
J: TRBJ2-1
size: NA
DNA: TGTGCCAGCAGTTTACGTGGCGGGGGGAGCTCCTACAATGAGCAGTTCTTC
CDR3: CASSLRGGGSSYNEQFF

D: TRBD1
V: TRBV7-2
J: TRBJ2-1
size: few
DNA: TGTGCCAGCAGCTTAGGGGGGACAGGTTACAATGAGCAGTTCTTC
CDR3: CASSLGGTGYNEQFF

D: NA
V: TRBV20-1
J: TRBJ2-4
size: NA
DNA: TGCAGTGTTCCCCCCTCGGGTCGACTCGGGAACATTCAGTACTTC
CDR3: CSVPPSGRLGNIQYF

D: NA
V: TRBV7-9
J: TRBJ1-1
size: many
DNA: TGTGCCAGCAGCCGGGTAGCCGGTAACACTGAAGCTTTCTTT
CDR3: CASSRVAGNTEAFF

D: NA
V: TRBV29-1
J: TRBJ1-3
size: few
DNA: TGCAGCGTGGGGGTCTTGGGAGCGACCCACACCATATATTTT
CDR3: CSVGVLGATHTIYF

D: TRBD1
V: TRBV29-1
J: TRBJ2-1
size: few
DNA: TGCAGCGATAGGACAGGGCGCTCCTACAATGAGCAGTTCTTC
CDR3: CSDRTGRSYNEQFF

D: NA
V: TRBV9
J: TRBJ1-2
size: NA
DNA: TGTGCCAGCAGCGTAGTGGCAGGGGATCACTATGGCTACACCTTC
CDR3: CASSVVAGDHYGYTF

D: NA
V: TRBV9
J: TRBJ2-3
size: NA
DNA: TGTGCCAGCAGCGACCCCCGGGGCAGCACAGATACGCAGTATTTT
CDR3: CASSDPRGSTDTQYF

D: NA
V: TRBV14
J: TRBJ2-2
size: once
DNA: TGTGCCAGCAGCCAAGCAGCTTCCGGGGAGCTGTTTTTT
CDR3: CASSQAASGELFF

D: NA
V: TRBV7-2
J: TRBJ2-1
size: NA
DNA: TGTGCCAGCAGCTCCCCAGGGCCAAATGAGCAGTTCTTC
CDR3: CASSSPGPNEQFF

D: TRBD2
V: TRBV27
J: TRBJ2-7
size: NA
DNA: TGTGCCAGCAGTATAGCGGGAGGTCCCTACGAGCAGTACTTC
CDR3: CASSIAGGPYEQYF

D: TRBD1
V: TRBV6-5
J: TRBJ2-7
size: NA
DNA: TGTGCCAGCAGTTATGCCGGGACAGGGTTATACGAGCAGTACTTC
CDR3: CASSYAGTGLYEQYF

D: NA
V: TRBV11-2
J: TRBJ2-7
size: once
DNA: TGTGCCAGCAGCTTAGGTAGCGGAGCGAAGGGTGAGCAGTACTTC
CDR3: CASSLGSGAKGEQYF

D: NA
V: TRBV12-3/TRBV12-4
J: TRBJ2-7
size: many
DNA: TGTGCCAGCAGTTTCCCCCCATCGTTAGGCATCGACGAGCAGTACTTC
CDR3: CASSFPPSLGIDEQYF

D: TRBD2
V: TRBV5-1
J: TRBJ2-1
size: few
DNA: TGCGCCAGCAGCCCTGGAACTAGCGTCGGGTACAATGAGCAGTTCTTC
CDR3: CASSPGTSVGYNEQFF

D: NA
V: TRBV6-5
J: TRBJ1-5
size: many
DNA: TGTGCCAGCAGTTTAAACAGGGTTCAGCCCCAGCATTTT
CDR3: CASSLNRVQPQHF

D: NA
V: TRBV15
J: TRBJ2-1
size: NA
DNA: TGTGCCACCAGCAGAGATCGTCAGCTCTATGAGCAGTTCTTC
CDR3: CATSRDRQLYEQFF

D: NA
V: TRBV5-1
J: TRBJ2-2
size: NA
DNA: TGCGCCAGCAGCTTGACGATGCCGGGACATCTCGCGAACACCGGGGAGCTGTTTTTT
CDR3: CASSLTMPGHLANTGELFF

D: NA
V: TRBV5-1
J: TRBJ2-5
size: many
DNA: TGCGCCAGCAGCGAGCGTCGACAGGAAAGAGAGACCCAGTACTTC
CDR3: CASSERRQERETQYF

D: NA
V: TRBV12-3/TRBV12-4
J: TRBJ2-6
size: few
DNA: TGTGCCAGCAGTGTCTCGGGACGGATCTCTGGGGCCAACGTCCTGACTTTC
CDR3: CASSVSGRISGANVLTF

D: TRBD2
V: TRBV29-1
J: TRBJ2-1
size: many
DNA: TGCAGCGTTGGGGGACTAGCGGGAGACAATGAGCAGTTCTTC
CDR3: CSVGGLAGDNEQFF

D: TRBD1
V: TRBV12-3/TRBV12-4
J: TRBJ1-2
size: NA
DNA: TGTGCCAGCACCTTGGCAGGGGGCAGTCATGGCTACACCTTC
CDR3: CASTLAGGSHGYTF

D: NA
V: TRBV12-3/TRBV12-4
J: TRBJ2-1
size: NA
DNA: TGTGCCACCAGGGGGGCCTACAATGAGCAGTTCTTC
CDR3: CATRGAYNEQFF

D: NA
V: TRBV20-1
J: TRBJ2-3
size: few
DNA: TGCAGTGCTATGGGTCCTAGCACAGATACGCAGTATTTT
CDR3: CSAMGPSTDTQYF

D: NA
V: TRBV20-1
J: TRBJ2-2
size: few
DNA: TGCAGTGCCTCGTGGGACACCGGGGAGCTGTTTTTT
CDR3: CSASWDTGELFF

D: NA
V: TRBV7-9
J: TRBJ2-2
size: NA
DNA: TGTGCCAGCAGCTTAGAGGCAGGGCGCACCGGGGAGCTGTTTTTT
CDR3: CASSLEAGRTGELFF

D: TRBD1
V: TRBV10-3
J: TRBJ2-1
size: few
DNA: TGTGCCATCAAATGGCAAACAGGGGGCGGTGAGCAGTTCTTC
CDR3: CAIKWQTGGGEQFF

D: TRBD1
V: TRBV12-3/TRBV12-4
J: TRBJ2-6
size: few
DNA: TGTGCCACCCAGGGGGACAGCAACGTCCTGACTTTC
CDR3: CATQGDSNVLTF

D: NA
V: TRBV20-1
J: TRBJ1-2
size: NA
DNA: TGCAGTGCTAGAGAAGCGCTTGTGGGAGGCTACACCTTC
CDR3: CSAREALVGGYTF

D: NA
V: TRBV20-1
J: TRBJ2-1
size: once
DNA: TGCAGTGCTAGCGGCCATCAGGATGATGAGCAGTTCTTC
CDR3: CSASGHQDDEQFF

D: NA
V: TRBV6-6
J: TRBJ1-1
size: few
DNA: TGTGCCAGCCCACGTGCGGTGGACACTGAAGCTTTCTTT
CDR3: CASPRAVDTEAFF

D: TRBD1
V: TRBV29-1
J: TRBJ2-7
size: NA
DNA: TGCAGCGCGGCCAGCGGACAGGGCGTCTACGAGCAGTACTTC
CDR3: CSAASGQGVYEQYF

D: TRBD2
V: TRBV7-6
J: TRBJ2-3
size: few
DNA: TGTGCCAGCAGCTTGGGTCCTTTAAACGGGAGGGCGGTAAATACGCAGTATTTT
CDR3: CASSLGPLNGRAVNTQYF

D: TRBD2
V: TRBV27
J: TRBJ2-5
size: NA
DNA: TGTGCCAGCAGTTTGGACGGGACTAGCGGCCAAGAGACCCAGTACTTC
CDR3: CASSLDGTSGQETQYF

D: NA
V: TRBV15
J: TRBJ2-3
size: few
DNA: TGTGCCACCAGCAGAGATGGGGCCAACACAGATACGCAGTATTTT
CDR3: CATSRDGANTDTQYF

D: NA
V: TRBV20-1
J: TRBJ1-1
size: few
DNA: TGCAGTGCTAGATCGCCTCGGGGCACTGAAGCTTTCTTT
CDR3: CSARSPRGTEAFF

D: NA
V: TRBV15
J: TRBJ2-7
size: few
DNA: TGTGCCACCAGCAGAGCCACCGGCCGGACCGGACGTCGGTACGAGCAGTACTTC
CDR3: CATSRATGRTGRRYEQYF

D: TRBD1
V: TRBV12-3/TRBV12-4
J: TRBJ2-5
size: few
DNA: TGTGCCAGCACGGACAGGGGGCTGGAGACCCAGTACTTC
CDR3: CASTDRGLETQYF

D: TRBD2
V: TRBV7-2
J: TRBJ2-1
size: NA
DNA: TGTGCCAGCAGCTTAGCGACTAGCGGGGTACATGAGCAGTTCTTC
CDR3: CASSLATSGVHEQFF

D: TRBD1
V: TRBV12-3/TRBV12-4
J: TRBJ1-6
size: many
DNA: TGTGCCAGCAGCGGCGACGGGACAGAAAATTCACCCCTCCACTTT
CDR3: CASSGDGTENSPLHF